This TCR beta chain was found in a study of T cell repertoires in cytomegalovirus infection. Study context: Through public TCR beta signatures, both CMV infection and matching HLA type were indicated.

In germline, CDR1 is DFQATT, CDR2 SNEGSKA (reference sequence). V gave up 5 bases and J gave up 7 bases, with 14 bases separating them. This CDR3 comprises 12 residues. On this clonotype: What it binds is not known.

General study results and limits: Dominating the ex vivo response were TCR beta clonotypes that were CMV-specific and HLA-C-restricted. Cumulative frequency of public TCR beta families picked out carriers of CMV plus the relevant HLA.

MiXCR, run by TCRdb on the reads, gives a single entry per CDR3 protein. The sample consists of tens of thousands of distinct CDR3 sequences, roughly a quarter of them appearing once. The sample in question was CD8+ T cells from cultured PBMCs, obtained from culture after CMV antigen stimulation. V and J are TRBV20-1 and TRBJ1-2; D is unclear. The source of this sequence is a human donor in good health (CMV status not recorded). Some clones in this sample may be carry-over from other donors' samples. For the CDR3, the DNA is TGCAGTGCTTGGGATTCATACCTTGGCTACACCTTC. Protein product: CSAWDSYLGYTF.